This T cell receptor (beta chain) was sequenced during a study of blood T cell repertoires in COVID-19. Study-level background: Donors in the United States, Italy and Spain gave samples during acute or convalescent COVID-19.

This clone was found a few times. The V gene end was trimmed by 8 bases and the J gene end by 8 bases; junction bases not matched to a gene: 5. CDR3 length: 12 residues. Germline V lookup: CDR1 MDHEN, CDR2 SYDVKM. Clones were read by immunoSEQ multiplex PCR, and TCRdb kept only the in-frame ones, dropping some. The data hold about 120,000 clones, with 88% observed a single time. The TCR sequence derives from a man aged 45-65 years with acute or convalescent COVID-19. The chain has TRBV28 and TRBJ1-4, with 7 bases fitting TRBD1. The sequenced sample consisted of peripheral blood. Here the CDR3 reads CASAGGKEKLFF. CDR3 sequence (DNA): TGTGCCAGCGCAGGGGGTAAAGAAAAACTGTTTTTT.